This T cell receptor (beta chain) was documented in a study of cytomegalovirus exposure and HLA in healthy donors. Study-wide points: By a later analysis, the bulk of CMV-associated TCR beta chains appeared HLA-restricted. Earlier findings revealed that most TCR beta V segments proved productive either about 90% or about 30% of the time. CMV serostatus stood as the only immune exposure information on hand.

This CDR3 comprises 14 residues. With 4 bases removed from V and 2 bases from J, the gap between germline ends came to 12 bases. CDR1 is MGHRA, CDR2 YSYEKL, per germline. On this clone: The antigen is undetermined.

Although they were nominally healthy when sampled, donors likely had unrecorded immune exposures. The PCR ran on 60 Vbeta and 13 Jbeta primers. Generated by immunoSEQ multiplex PCR, the TCRdb table keeps only in-frame clones and is missing some. The sample lists roughly 120,000 clones; 77% were seen once. The sequence derives from a woman in her forties in good health and CMV-seropositive. The sample taken for sequencing was PBMCs. The V gene is TRBV4-1, the J gene TRBJ2-7; D might be TRBD1 (5 bases). CDR3 sequence reads: CASSPDDRAYEQYF. DNA for the CDR3: TGCGCCAGCAGCCCTGACGACAGAGCCTACGAGCAGTACTTC.